The source of this TCR beta chain is a study of cytomegalovirus exposure and HLA in healthy donors. Study results and limitations: Reports showed the classifier diagnosing cytomegalovirus status with high specificity and sensitivity.

The CDR3 sequence is 19 residues long. Unmatched junction bases numbered 15, after V lost 5 bases and J lost 4 bases. Germline CDR1 is MDHEN and CDR2 is SYDVKM. These donors counted as nominally healthy when sampled, but unrecorded immune exposures were likely. The PCR made use of 60 Vbeta and 13 Jbeta primers. Using immunoSEQ multiplex PCR, the repertoire was profiled, and TCRdb retains in-frame clones only, with some absent. The sample records nearly 300,000 clones, roughly 89% being singletons. Of note for this clone: Its matching antigen is unknown.

The source is a man in his forties in good health and CMV-seropositive. Sequencing used PBMCs. The chain couples TRBV28 to TRBJ2-7; 15 bases line up with TRBD2. CDR3 loop: CASSLQGLAGGGRLYEQYF. The CDR3 nucleotides read TGTGCCAGCAGTCTCCAGGGACTAGCGGGGGGAGGGCGACTGTACGAGCAGTACTTC.